These 16 T cell receptor beta chains were sequenced from one sample in a study of T cells after yellow fever vaccination. TCRdb independently ran MiXCR on the 5' RACE reads; one entry per CDR3 protein. The sample includes some 340,000 distinct CDR3 sequences, about 10% of them seen just once. Sample: CD4+ T cells sorted from PBMCs, taken 45 days after the yellow fever booster vaccination. These receptors all come from a man aged 18-30 years who received the YFV17D yellow fever vaccine.

This clonotype was seen only a few times. The rearrangement uses TRBV4-3 and TRBJ2-3, with unresolved D. The CDR3 loop spans 17 amino acids. Looked up from germline, CDR1 is LGHNA and CDR2 is YSLEER. Trimming left V 0 bases short and J 7 bases short, with 20 bases between. The CDR3 region is CASSQEMAIWGTNTQYF. In DNA form, the CDR3 reads TGCGCCAGCAGCCAAGAGATGGCAATTTGGGGTACTAATACGCAGTATTTT.

V gene TRBV18 combines with J gene TRBJ1-4; 8 bases map to TRBD1. The CDR3 has 15 residues. V was clipped by 1 base and J by 8 bases; unmatched bases: 6. Germline V lookup: CDR1 KGHSH, CDR2 LQKENI. Here the CDR3 reads CASSPRQGSGEKLFF. The CDR3 DNA reads as TGTGCCAGCTCACCACGACAGGGGAGCGGGGAAAAACTGTTTTTT.

In this sample, this clonotype turned up many times. The chain joins TRBV5-4 to TRBJ2-1, with D possibly being TRBD1 (5 bases). The CDR3 consists of 13 residues. Germline assignment: CDR1 SGHNT and CDR2 YYREEE (reference sequence). V lost 1 base and J 8 bases, leaving 10 bases between the germline ends. The CDR3 DNA follows: TGTGCCAGCAGCTTGCATGGGGCATATGAGCAGTTCTTC. Translation: CASSLHGAYEQFF. Full variable domain (rest looked up from reference TRBV5-4 and TRBJ2-1): ETGVTQSPTHLIKTRGQQVTLRCSSQSGHNTVSWYQQALGQGPQFIFQYYREEENGRGNFPPRFSGLQFPNYSSELNVNALELDDSALYLCASSLHGAYEQFFGPGTRLTVL.

In this sample, this clonotype turned up many times. The genes are TRBV12-3 or TRBV12-4 and TRBJ1-2, with 8 nucleotides matching TRBD1. Trimming removed 3 bases from V and 0 bases from J; junction bases left unmatched: 0. This CDR3 is 14 amino acids long. CDR3 in DNA: TGTGCCAGCAGTTTGGGACAGGCTAACTATGGCTACACCTTC. This gives the protein CASSLGQANYGYTF.

The gene calls are TRBV4-2 and TRBJ1-5, with D tentatively TRBD1 (5 bases). V lost 0 bases, J lost 9 bases, and 18 bases lay in between. Per the germline V gene, CDR1 is LGHNA and CDR2 is YNFKEQ. This CDR3 contains 16 residues. The CDR3 DNA reads TGTGCCAGCAGCCAAGAAACCTTAGGGGCGTTTCTGCCCCAGCATTTT. Its translation is CASSQETLGAFLPQHF.

The CDR3 coding sequence is TGTGCCAGTAAGGTTCGACAGGGGGACACTGAAGCTTTCTTT. This encodes CASKVRQGDTEAFF. The chain combines TRBV19 with TRBJ1-1; TRBD1 matches at 9 bases. J was trimmed by 3 bases and V by 7 bases; bases with no gene match: 6. The CDR3 sequence is 14 residues long. The germline V gene has CDR1 LNHDA and CDR2 SQIVND (reference sequence).

J is TRBJ1-3 and V is TRBV3-1; D unresolved. CDR1 and CDR2 (germline): LGHDT, YNNKEL (reference sequence). The CDR3 spans 12 residues. V lost 0 bases, J lost 6 bases, and 3 bases lay in between. CDR3 region: CASSQDLNTIYF. The DNA for the CDR3 is TGTGCCAGCAGCCAAGATCTAAACACCATATATTTT. The variable domain in full, with the rest retrieved from reference TRBV3-1 and TRBJ1-3, is DTAVSQTPKYLVTQMGNDKSIKCEQNLGHDTMYWYKQDSKKFLKIMFSYNNKELIINETVPNRFSPKSPDKAHLNLHINSLELGDSAVYFCASSQDLNTIYFGEGSWLTVV.

This clonotype was counted only a few times. V and J are TRBV18 and TRBJ2-3; tentatively, D is TRBD1 (6 bases). The germline V gene has CDR1 KGHSH and CDR2 LQKENI. The CDR3 is 14 residues long. With 10 bases removed from V and 3 bases from J, the gap between germline ends came to 17 bases. The CDR3 region has the DNA TGTGCCATCAAGAGTGCACAGGGAACAGATACGCAGTATTTT. It codes for CAIKSAQGTDTQYF.

The rearrangement links TRBV28 to TRBJ1-1; D ambiguous. Trimming cost V 7 bases and J 3 bases, with 15 bases left between them. The CDR3 totals 14 residues. Germline V gene sequence: CDR1 MDHEN, CDR2 SYDVKM. Here the CDR3 reads CASTPNRAYTEAFF. CDR3 DNA: TGTGCCAGCACCCCGAATCGGGCTTACACTGAAGCTTTCTTT.

The J gene is TRBJ2-7, the V gene TRBV7-3; 8 bases fit TRBD1. Per germline, CDR1 SGHTA and CDR2 FQGTGA. The CDR3 extends over 14 amino acids. V lost 5 bases, J lost 5 bases, and 8 bases stayed unmatched. The CDR3 bases are TGTGCCAGCAGCCCCGACAGGGGAAGAGACGAGCAGTACTTC. Translated: CASSPDRGRDEQYF.

This clonotype was seen a few times. The V and J genes are TRBV3-1 and TRBJ2-1; the D call may be TRBD1 or TRBD2 (6 bases each). Per the germline V gene, CDR1 is LGHDT and CDR2 is YNNKEL (reference sequence). V was clipped by 3 bases and J by 10 bases, with 19 bases between them. The CDR3 length is 15 residues. CDR3 protein: CASSHGVGGQGEQFF. The CDR3 DNA reads as TGTGCCAGCAGCCACGGGGTGGGGGGCCAGGGGGAGCAGTTCTTC.

This clonotype was seen a handful of times. The rearrangement uses TRBV5-1 and TRBJ1-1; tentatively, D is TRBD1 (5 bases). CDR1 and CDR2 (germline): SGHRS, YFSETQ. The V end was cut by 0 bases, the J end by 5 bases, with 11 bases between. This CDR3 contains 14 residues. CDR3 coding DNA: TGCGCCAGCAGCTTGGAAACATGGGGGACTGAAGCTTTCTTT. Encoded protein: CASSLETWGTEAFF.

This clonotype turned up a few times. The genes are TRBV7-9 and TRBJ2-5; D uncertain. Germline CDR1 is SEHNR and CDR2 is FQNEAQ (reference sequence). V lost 5 bases and J 5 bases, leaving 9 bases between the germline ends. This CDR3 is built from 12 residues. The CDR3 DNA reads TGTGCCAGCAGCACCCAAGGGGAGACCCAGTACTTC. Its translation is CASSTQGETQYF. Complete variable domain (other parts from reference TRBV7-9 and TRBJ2-5): DTGVSQNPRHKITKRGQNVTFRCDPISEHNRLYWYRQTLGQGPEFLTYFQNEAQLEKSRLLSDRFSAERPKGSFSTLEIQRTEQGDSAMYLCASSTQGETQYFGPGTRLLVL.

This chain joins TRBV6-5 and TRBJ1-2; D call uncertain. Germline V lookup: CDR1 MNHEY, CDR2 SVGAGI. Trimming took off 6 bases at V and 4 bases at J, with 12 bases between the two ends. The CDR3 is 13 residues long. The CDR3 loop is CASRGWASYGYTF. The CDR3 bases are TGTGCCAGCAGGGGCTGGGCGTCCTATGGCTACACCTTC.

In this sample, this clonotype turned up a few times. The chain uses TRBV29-1 and TRBJ1-1; D is undetermined. V was pared by 3 bases and J by 3 bases, with 11 bases between. CDR1 SQVTM and CDR2 ANQGSEA come from the germline V gene. CDR3 size: 13 residues. The CDR3 is CSVEAGVYTEAFF. The CDR3 coding sequence is TGCAGCGTTGAGGCAGGAGTATACACTGAAGCTTTCTTT.

This clonotype has ten or more counts. The V gene is TRBV7-9, the J gene TRBJ2-6; D gene unclear. Germline values: CDR1 SEHNR, CDR2 FQNEAQ (reference sequence). V was pared by 1 base and J by 2 bases, with 18 bases between. CDR3 size: 19 residues. CDR3 in amino acids: CASSLGSVTPRAGANVLTF. For the CDR3, the DNA is TGTGCCAGCAGCTTAGGATCGGTGACTCCACGCGCTGGGGCCAACGTCCTGACTTTC. Based on the CDR3 plus reference TRBV7-9 and TRBJ2-6, the full variable domain is DTGVSQNPRHKITKRGQNVTFRCDPISEHNRLYWYRQTLGQGPEFLTYFQNEAQLEKSRLLSDRFSAERPKGSFSTLEIQRTEQGDSAMYLCASSLGSVTPRAGANVLTFGAGSRLTVL.